This T cell receptor beta chain was sequenced in a study of blood T cell repertoires in COVID-19. Study information: Nucleic acid was either cDNA or gDNA, and it came from T cells, B-cell-depleted T cells, or PBMCs.

Under the authors' procedure: Amplification of reference gene primers was used by the study to estimate nucleated cell counts. Clones were sequenced by immunoSEQ multiplex PCR, and TCRdb holds only the in-frame ones, with some missing. V and J calls and clone size are copied from that table; D and trimming were computed from the DNA. The sample consists of under 300,000 clones, about 90% of them appearing once. Germline CDR1 and CDR2: MGHRA and YSYEKL. The V end lost 1 base, the J end lost 3 bases, and 15 bases lay between the germline ends. The CDR3 runs to 16 residues. Participants were placed into cohorts based on the clinical history they reported.

This sequence originates from a human donor in a cohort exposed to, infected with or recovered from COVID-19 (not recorded which). The donor label of this sample is uncertain. Sequencing was carried out using PBMCs or T cells enriched from blood (not recorded which). V usage is TRBV4-1 and J usage is TRBJ1-2, with D possibly matching TRBD1 (6 bases). CDR3 bases: TGCGCCAGCAGCCAAGGTATTCTACGGACAGACTATGGCTACACCTTC. This gives the protein CASSQGILRTDYGYTF.